Below are 25 T cell receptor beta chains sequenced from a single sample in a study of high-grade serous ovarian cancer treatment subgroups. Clones were sequenced by immunoSEQ multiplex PCR, and TCRdb holds only the in-frame ones, with some missing. The sample contains about 4,400 clones, around 69% of which appear only once. Tumor samples were taken before definitive surgery or chemotherapy. Sequencing was carried out using tumor tissue. The source is a human donor with high-grade serous ovarian cancer.

The CDR3 loop is CASSYYQTSTDTQYF. CDR3 DNA: TGTGCCAGCAGTTACTATCAAACTAGCACAGATACGCAGTATTTT. V usage is TRBV6-5 and J usage is TRBJ2-3; D unresolved. Germline CDR1 is MNHEY and CDR2 is SVGAGI. The CDR3 has 15 amino acids. V was clipped by 1 base and J by 0 bases, with 8 bases between them.

This clone came up once. This chain links TRBV30 with TRBJ2-7, with D perhaps assigned TRBD1 or TRBD2 (5 bases each). V lost 8 bases, J lost 1 base, and 15 bases lay in between. The length of the CDR3 is 13 residues. Germline-derived CDR1 and CDR2 are GTSNPN and SVGIG (reference sequence). The CDR3 here is CAGGWGSSYEQYF. For the CDR3, the DNA is TGTGCCGGGGGATGGGGCAGTTCCTACGAGCAGTACTTC.

This clone was detected once. Relative to the germline gene, one junction end is altered; a read error may explain this. This sequence joins TRBV7-7 and TRBJ2-7; D gene uncertain. The length of the CDR3 is 13 residues. In germline, CDR1 is SSHAT, CDR2 FNYEAQ (reference sequence). The DNA for the CDR3 is TGTGCTAGCAGCTTAGTAGGTGGCCACGAGCAGTACTTC. Its protein is CASSLVGGHEQYF.

The CDR3 sequence: CAWRIGQNTEAFF. DNA of the CDR3: TGTGCCTGGAGAATAGGACAGAACACTGAAGCTTTCTTT. The V call is TRBV30, the J call TRBJ1-1; tentative D call: TRBD1 (5 bases). The V gene's germline CDR1 is GTSNPN and CDR2 SVGIG (reference sequence). The CDR3 is 13 residues long. The V end was cut by 3 bases, the J end by 1 base, with 9 bases between.

The genes are TRBV6-5 and TRBJ2-7, with 8 bases matching TRBD2. The CDR3 has 15 residues. In germline, CDR1 is MNHEY, CDR2 SVGAGI. V lost 5 bases to trimming and J lost 6 bases; unmatched junction nucleotides: 12. The CDR3 DNA reads as TGTGCCAGCAGTCCTCAGCGGGAGAGGGGCCTCGAGCAGTACTTC. Translation gives CASSPQRERGLEQYF.

The gene calls are TRBV4-3 and TRBJ2-7; the match to TRBD2 covers 9 bases. Per germline, CDR1 LGHNA and CDR2 YSLEER. The CDR3 runs 16 residues. The trim removed 3 bases at V and 5 bases at J, leaving 11 bases unmatched. The CDR3 DNA is TGCGCCAGCAGCCAGGGCCTTAGCGGGAGCGAGGACGAGCAGTACTTC. Its protein is CASSQGLSGSEDEQYF.

In its sample, this clone was seen a few times. V usage is TRBV6-5 and J usage is TRBJ1-4, with D maybe TRBD1 (5 bases). Germline values: CDR1 MNHEY, CDR2 SVGAGI. Trimming took off 2 bases at V and 7 bases at J, with 8 bases between the two ends. The CDR3 spans 13 residues. The CDR3 DNA reads as TGTGCCAGCAGTTACCTGGGGGGTGAAAAACTGTTTTTT. This sequence encodes CASSYLGGEKLFF.

The CDR3 protein is CACRQGGNQPQHF. The CDR3 nucleotides read TGTGCCTGTCGACAAGGGGGCAATCAGCCCCAGCATTTT. This chain uses TRBV7-6 with TRBJ1-5; D is possibly TRBD1 (5 bases). Trimming left V 11 bases short and J 2 bases short, with 13 bases between. The CDR3 length is 13 residues. CDR1 and CDR2 (germline): SGHVS, FNYEAQ. The entire variable domain, with the rest obtained from reference TRBV7-6 and TRBJ1-5, is as follows: GAGVSQSPRYKVTKRGQDVALRCDPISGHVSLYWYRQALGQGPEFLTYFNYEAQQDKSGLPNDRFSAERPEGSISTLTIQRTEQRDSAMYRCACRQGGNQPQHFGDGTRLSIL.

V usage is TRBV5-1 and J usage is TRBJ2-5, with 8 bases aligning to TRBD1. The V segment lost 0 bases and the J segment 5 bases; nucleotides outside the gene matches: 9. The CDR3 is 16 amino acids. Germline lookup yields CDR1 SGHRS and CDR2 YFSETQ. CDR3 sequence: CASSLAGTGRGETQYF. Here the CDR3 DNA reads TGCGCCAGCAGCTTGGCCGGGACAGGAAGAGGTGAGACCCAGTACTTC.

V gene TRBV30 combines with J gene TRBJ2-6; no clear D gene. This CDR3 spans 14 amino acids. Trimming stripped 3 bases from V and 0 bases from J, with 6 bases between. Germline values: CDR1 GTSNPN, CDR2 SVGIG (reference sequence). The CDR3 nucleotides read TGTGCCTGGAGCCACAGCTCTGGGGCCAACGTCCTGACTTTC. Its translation is CAWSHSSGANVLTF.

This chain uses TRBV5-1 with TRBJ1-2, with TRBD1 identical over 7 bases. After removal of 0 bases from V and 4 bases from J, the junction contained 6 bases not matched to a gene. The CDR3 is 15 amino acids. Germline V gives CDR1 SGHRS, CDR2 YFSETQ. The CDR3 sequence: CASSLVPGQTYGYTF. CDR3 sequence (DNA): TGCGCCAGCAGCTTGGTTCCGGGACAGACCTATGGCTACACCTTC. The complete variable domain, with remaining parts taken from reference TRBV5-1 and TRBJ1-2, reads KAGVTQTPRYLIKTRGQQVTLSCSPISGHRSVSWYQQTPGQGLQFLFEYFSETQRNKGNFPGRFSGRQFSNSRSEMNVSTLELGDSALYLCASSLVPGQTYGYTFGSGTRLTVV.

The chain joins TRBV5-5 to TRBJ1-5; D possibly corresponds to TRBD1 (6 bases). This CDR3 contains 15 residues. Germline assignment: CDR1 SGHKS and CDR2 YYEKEE (reference sequence). Trimming took 2 bases from V and 5 from J, leaving 14 bases between them. CDR3 nucleotide sequence: TGTGCCAGCAGCTTACAGGGAGATTATTATCAGCCCCAGCATTTT. The encoded protein is CASSLQGDYYQPQHF.

This rearrangement joins TRBV29-1 to TRBJ2-1; 8 bases map to TRBD2. CDR3 size: 15 residues. Germline V gene lookup returns CDR1 SQVTM and CDR2 ANQGSEA. V gave up 0 bases and J gave up 3 bases; unmatched junction bases: 4. The CDR3 is CSVEENSGNYNEQFF. The CDR3 DNA reads TGCAGCGTTGAAGAGAATAGCGGGAACTACAATGAGCAGTTCTTC.

This chain joins TRBV14 and TRBJ2-7, with 8 bases matching TRBD2. In germline, CDR1 is SGHDN, CDR2 FVKESK. The V gene end was trimmed by 1 base and the J gene end by 4 bases; junction bases not matched to a gene: 6. This CDR3 contains 15 residues. CDR3 loop: CASSQGELAAYEQYF. CDR3 DNA sequence: TGTGCCAGCAGCCAAGGGGAACTAGCGGCTTACGAGCAGTACTTC.

This rearrangement joins TRBV7-2 to TRBJ2-5; TRBD1 matches at 10 bases. V lost 8 bases and J lost 5; bases outside the gene matches: 11. The length of the CDR3 is 15 residues. Germline V gene data show CDR1 as SGHTA and CDR2 as FQGNSA. The CDR3 is CASGRDRGLGETQYF. The CDR3 DNA sequence: TGTGCCAGCGGCCGAGACAGGGGGCTGGGGGAGACCCAGTACTTC.

The chain carries TRBV7-2 and TRBJ2-2, with 9 bases lining up with TRBD1. In germline, CDR1 is SGHTA, CDR2 FQGNSA. The CDR3 extends over 16 amino acids. V was pared by 5 bases and J by 5 bases, with 9 bases of the junction left unmatched. The CDR3 DNA sequence: TGTGCCAGCAGCAGATCGGGACAGGGTGGGACCGGGGAGCTGTTTTTT. This translates into CASSRSGQGGTGELFF.

The chain joins TRBV29-1 to TRBJ2-5, with TRBD1 matching 7 bases. V lost 6 bases and J lost 4; bases outside the gene matches: 11. The V gene's germline CDR1 is SQVTM and CDR2 ANQGSEA. The CDR3 covers 14 residues. CDR3 sequence: CSVGGYGTGETQYF. CDR3 DNA sequence: TGCAGCGTAGGGGGCTATGGAACGGGAGAGACCCAGTACTTC.

The chain uses TRBV10-3 and TRBJ2-1, with D perhaps TRBD1 or TRBD2 (5 bases each). The V end lost 6 bases, the J end lost 8 bases, and 17 bases lay between the germline ends. The CDR3 is 14 residues long. Germline V CDR1 and CDR2: ENHRY, SYGVKD. The CDR3, as DNA: TGTGCCATCAGCCCCGGGACGGTCCGGGATGAGCAGTTCTTC. It encodes CAISPGTVRDEQFF.

The chain couples TRBV30 to TRBJ1-1; no definite D call. CDR3 length: 19 residues. Germline V CDR1 and CDR2: GTSNPN, SVGIG (reference sequence). V was cut by 2 bases and J by 3 bases, with 28 bases left in between. The CDR3 loop reads CAWSPRGPRTVGGYTEAFF. The CDR3 nucleotides are TGTGCCTGGAGTCCTCGTGGGCCACGCACGGTAGGTGGATACACTGAAGCTTTCTTT.

This sequence joins TRBV2 and TRBJ2-6; D gene ambiguous. Germline CDR1 SNHLY, CDR2 FYNNEI. V dropped 6 bases and J dropped 0 bases, with 6 bases sitting between them. CDR3 size: 14 residues. The CDR3 region is CASRRSSGANVLTF. As DNA, the CDR3 is TGTGCCAGCAGAAGGAGCTCTGGGGCCAACGTCCTGACTTTC.

The V gene is TRBV30, the J gene TRBJ2-7; no firm D call. Trimming removed 0 bases at V and 3 bases at J, with 9 bases between. CDR1 and CDR2 from the germline V gene are GTSNPN and SVGIG (reference sequence). This CDR3 contains 13 residues. Written as DNA, the CDR3 is TGTGCCTGGAGTGTCAACACTCGCTACGAGCAGTACTTC. Its protein product is CAWSVNTRYEQYF.

Only a few counts were recorded for this clone. The chain is built from TRBV2 and TRBJ2-2, with TRBD2 matching over 7 bases. Germline V gene data show CDR1 as SNHLY and CDR2 as FYNNEI. V lost 8 bases and J lost 1; bases outside the gene matches: 4. The CDR3 spans 14 residues. In DNA, the CDR3 is TGTGCCAGCTTGGCTAGCGGGAACACCGGGGAGCTGTTTTTT. Protein sequence: CASLASGNTGELFF. Filled out from reference TRBV2 and TRBJ2-2, the complete variable domain reads EPEVTQTPSHQVTQMGQEVILRCVPISNHLYFYWYRQILGQKVEFLVSFYNNEISEKSEIFDDQFSVERPDGSNFTLKIRSTKLEDSAMYFCASLASGNTGELFFGEGSRLTVL.

The chain joins TRBV5-1 to TRBJ1-1, with TRBD1 matching over 7 bases. CDR1 and CDR2 (germline): SGHRS, YFSETQ. The CDR3 runs 14 residues. The V and J ends lost 5 bases and 0 bases, in that order; junction bases with no gene match: 4. The CDR3 protein is CASRGTVMNTEAFF. As DNA, the CDR3 is TGCGCCAGCAGGGGGACAGTCATGAACACTGAAGCTTTCTTT.

The J gene is TRBJ1-1, the V gene TRBV7-9; 9 bases agree with TRBD1. The V gene end was trimmed by 5 bases and the J gene end by 0 bases; junction bases not matched to a gene: 1. Germline CDR1 and CDR2: SEHNR and FQNEAQ (reference sequence). CDR3 length: 14 amino acids. The CDR3, as DNA: TGTGCCAGCAGCGGACAGGGGTTGAACACTGAAGCTTTCTTT. Amino acid sequence: CASSGQGLNTEAFF.

This clone was recorded a few times. The chain links TRBV27 to TRBJ1-5; 7 bases align to TRBD1. Germline V gives CDR1 MNHEY, CDR2 SMNVEV (reference sequence). The CDR3 runs 14 residues. J was trimmed by 7 bases and V by 5 bases; bases with no gene match: 8. CDR3 in amino acids: CASSPQGRGQPQHF. The CDR3 nucleotides are TGTGCCAGCAGTCCACAGGGGAGGGGGCAGCCCCAGCATTTT.